This T cell receptor (beta chain) was captured in a study of blood T cell repertoires in COVID-19. Background on the study: The analysed material was cDNA or gDNA that came from T cells, B-cell-depleted T cells, or PBMCs.

Remarks on this clone: The same CDR3 is also encoded by other DNA sequences in this sample.

The junction had 5 bases not matched to a gene; V was cut back by 4 bases and J by 3 bases. The CDR3 extends over 15 amino acids. Germline assignment: CDR1 LGHDT and CDR2 YNNKEL (reference sequence). As processed by the authors: The assay estimated nucleated cells by amplifying reference gene primers. Clones were sequenced by immunoSEQ multiplex PCR, and TCRdb holds only the in-frame ones, with some missing. Clone size and the V and J calls come from that table; the DNA yielded D and trimming. In the table there are over 200,000 clones, over 75% of which are singletons. Sample: peripheral blood. This TCR derives from a human donor in a cohort sampled during active COVID-19. The V and J genes are TRBV3-1 (or the pseudogene TRBV3-2) and TRBJ1-5; TRBD1 matches 8 bases. The CDR3 DNA is TGTGCCAGCAGCCCCGGACAGGGTACCAATCAGCCCCAGCATTTT. The encoded protein is CASSPGQGTNQPQHF.